This is a list of T cell receptor beta chains from one sample in a study of glioma-infiltrating T cells. A single record per CDR3 protein comes from TCRdb applying MiXCR to the multiplex PCR reads. This sample carries more than 95,000 distinct CDR3 sequences, roughly 23% of them seen once, and the ten largest clones take approximately 16%. The source material was glioma tissue, nonneoplastic brain tissue, or PBMCs (not recorded which). Source of these receptors: a human donor with low-grade glioma or glioblastoma, undergoing nonglioma brain surgery, or in good health (not recorded which). Each CDR3 is given with its conserved first and last residue. The D gene is left open where the match is weak. Expanded clones are given a class, and other clones once, few, many or no size at all.

D	V	size	J	CDR3	DNA
TRBD1	TRBV5-4	NA	TRBJ1-2	CASSRRQGPIPYGYTF	TGTGCCAGCAGCCGGAGACAGGGTCCTATACCCTATGGCTACACCTTC
NA	TRBV3-1	few	TRBJ1-1	CASSQDKGGTNTEAFF	TGTGCCAGCAGCCAAGATAAGGGAGGAACTAACACTGAAGCTTTCTTT
NA	TRBV24-1	few	TRBJ2-3	CATSDSARDTRTDTQYF	TGTGCCACCAGTGATTCCGCTAGGGACACGCGCACAGATACGCAGTATTTT
NA	TRBV5-1	NA	TRBJ2-7	CASSSGMTSSYEQYF	TGCGCCAGCAGCTCAGGGATGACTAGTAGCTACGAGCAGTACTTC
NA	TRBV4-1	NA	TRBJ2-1	CASSPITNSEQFF	TGCGCCAGCAGCCCCATCACAAACAGTGAGCAGTTCTTC
TRBD1	TRBV20-1	many	TRBJ1-1	CSARDTGQGWTEAFF	TGCAGTGCTAGAGATACTGGACAGGGGTGGACTGAAGCTTTCTTT
TRBD2	TRBV4-1	NA	TRBJ2-3	CASSPQDLAGGGNTQYF	TGCGCCAGCAGCCCTCAGGATCTAGCGGGAGGAGGGAATACGCAGTATTTT
NA	TRBV7-6	many	TRBJ1-1	CASSLGLPNTEAFF	TGTGCCAGCAGCTTAGGTCTTCCGAACACTGAAGCTTTCTTT
NA	TRBV15	many	TRBJ1-5	CATSRDPGNPANQPQHF	TGTGCCACCAGCAGAGATCCGGGGAACCCAGCAAATCAGCCCCAGCATTTT
NA	TRBV4-1	many	TRBJ2-1	CASSQGSSGDEQFF	TGCGCCAGCAGCCAAGGGAGTTCTGGTGATGAGCAGTTCTTC
TRBD2	TRBV7-9	many	TRBJ2-5	CASNQPREEETQYF	TGTGCCAGCAACCAGCCCCGGGAGGAGGAGACCCAGTACTTC
NA	TRBV5-1	NA	TRBJ2-7	CASSLVSSDYEQYF	TGCGCCAGCAGCTTGGTCTCCAGTGACTACGAGCAGTACTTC
TRBD1	TRBV29-1	many	TRBJ2-5	CSVRQGPATQYF	TGCAGCGTTCGACAGGGGCCGGCGACCCAGTACTTC
NA	TRBV7-9	few	TRBJ1-5	CASSFAGNSNQPQHF	TGTGCCAGCAGCTTCGCCGGGAATAGCAATCAGCCCCAGCATTTT
TRBD2	TRBV29-1	NA	TRBJ2-1	CSVPTLAGWWDNEQFF	TGCAGCGTTCCAACCCTAGCGGGATGGTGGGACAATGAGCAGTTCTTC
NA	TRBV5-1	NA	TRBJ1-6	CASSRTEQSSYNSPLHF	TGCGCCAGCAGCCGGACAGAACAGAGCTCCTATAATTCACCCCTCCACTTT
NA	TRBV6-1	many	TRBJ1-1	CASSAQGGVSSNTEAFF	TGTGCCAGCAGTGCCCAAGGGGGGGTTTCTTCGAACACTGAAGCTTTCTTT
TRBD2	TRBV2	many	TRBJ2-7	CASSGTSGFRYEQYF	TGTGCCAGCAGTGGGACTAGCGGATTCCGGTACGAGCAGTACTTC
NA	TRBV7-6	many	TRBJ1-3	CASSLGRSSGNTIYF	TGTGCCAGCAGCTTAGGACGGTCCTCTGGAAACACCATATATTTT
NA	TRBV7-2	many	TRBJ2-3	CASSLVWGDTQYF	TGTGCCAGCAGCTTAGTCTGGGGGGATACGCAGTATTTT
NA	TRBV30	few	TRBJ2-7	CAWRHTYEQYF	TGTGCCTGGCGACATACCTACGAGCAGTACTTC
NA	TRBV24-1	NA	TRBJ2-5	CATSDLRTQYF	TGTGCCACCAGTGATTTGAGGACCCAGTACTTC
NA	TRBV15	many	TRBJ1-6	CATSLTGPNSPLHF	TGTGCCACCAGCCTCACAGGGCCCAATTCACCCCTCCACTTT
NA	TRBV28	many	TRBJ1-3	CASSSHSGNTIYF	TGTGCCAGCAGTTCGCACTCTGGAAACACCATATATTTT
NA	TRBV15	many	TRBJ2-3	CATSRARRGVSTDTQYF	TGTGCCACCAGCAGAGCCCGCAGGGGGGTGAGCACAGATACGCAGTATTTT
TRBD1	TRBV6-1	many	TRBJ2-3	CASSSQGVWGTDTQYF	TGTGCCAGCAGTTCCCAGGGGGTATGGGGCACAGATACGCAGTATTTT
TRBD1	TRBV20-1	many	TRBJ2-1	CSARDGTARGGNEQFF	TGCAGTGCTAGAGATGGGACAGCCAGGGGCGGGAATGAGCAGTTCTTC
NA	TRBV19	many	TRBJ1-4	CASSYRATNEKLFF	TGTGCCAGTAGTTATCGGGCAACTAATGAAAAACTGTTTTTT
TRBD2	TRBV6-1	many	TRBJ2-1	CASSSSGTYNEQFF	TGTGCCAGCAGTTCCAGCGGGACCTACAATGAGCAGTTCTTC
TRBD2	TRBV20-1	many	TRBJ2-7	CSASAGGPYEQYF	TGCAGTGCTTCAGCGGGAGGGCCCTACGAGCAGTACTTC
NA	TRBV7-9	NA	TRBJ2-3	CASSSGPQGSTDTQYF	TGTGCCAGCAGCTCCGGCCCACAGGGAAGCACAGATACGCAGTATTTT
NA	TRBV28	many	TRBJ2-3	CASRGDTQYF	TGTGCCAGCAGAGGGGATACGCAGTATTTT
TRBD2	TRBV30	NA	TRBJ2-5	CAWSVQEGLATQETQYF	TGTGCCTGGAGTGTACAGGAAGGACTAGCGACTCAAGAGACCCAGTACTTC
NA	TRBV29-1	few	TRBJ1-3	CSVSSGPYRSGNTIYF	TGCAGCGTTTCCTCTGGACCGTACCGCTCTGGAAACACCATATATTTT
NA	TRBV7-9	NA	TRBJ1-1	CASSLNGNENTEAFF	TGTGCCAGCAGCTTAAACGGGAACGAGAACACTGAAGCTTTCTTT
TRBD2	TRBV3-1	NA	TRBJ2-3	CASGRRTSGIRGTQYF	TGTGCCAGCGGCCGTCGGACTAGCGGGATACGCGGTACGCAGTACTTT
TRBD2	TRBV10-3	many	TRBJ2-1	CAIKGTSGRNEQFF	TGTGCCATCAAGGGGACTAGCGGGAGAAATGAGCAGTTCTTC
TRBD1	TRBV4-1	few	TRBJ2-7	CASSQAFLRDRENEQYF	TGCGCCAGCAGCCAAGCTTTTCTCCGGGACAGGGAGAACGAGCAGTACTTC
NA	TRBV12-3/TRBV12-4	NA	TRBJ1-4	CASSEYQGNEKLFF	TGTGCCAGCAGCGAATACCAGGGTAACGAAAAACTGTTTTTT
NA	TRBV12-3/TRBV12-4	few	TRBJ2-3	CASMDTARDTDTQYF	TGTGCCAGCATGGATACAGCAAGGGACACAGATACGCAGTATTTT
TRBD2	TRBV30	NA	TRBJ2-3	CAWTSGELWGTDTQYF	TGTGCCTGGACTAGCGGGGAGCTTTGGGGCACAGATACGCAGTATTTT
NA	TRBV10-3	many	TRBJ1-5	CAISGGGGSNQPQHF	TGTGCCATCAGTGGAGGGGGGGGTAGCAATCAGCCCCAGCATTTT
NA	TRBV6-6	NA	TRBJ2-3	CASSFTSWSTDTQYF	TGTGCTAGCAGTTTCACTAGTTGGAGCACAGATACGCAGTATTTT
NA	TRBV7-3	many	TRBJ1-1	CASSFSPMNSINTEAFF	TGTGCCAGCAGCTTTTCCCCCATGAATAGCATAAACACTGAAGCTTTCTTT
NA	TRBV11-1	many	TRBJ2-5	CASSLYQGLQETQYF	TGTGCCAGCAGCTTATATCAGGGACTCCAAGAGACCCAGTACTTC
NA	TRBV28	many	TRBJ2-3	CASSSRHQGTDTQYF	TGTGCCAGCAGTTCCCGACACCAGGGCACAGATACGCAGTATTTT
NA	TRBV19	many	TRBJ2-1	CASSAEYNEQFF	TGTGCCAGTAGTGCGGAATACAATGAGCAGTTCTTC
TRBD1	TRBV12-3/TRBV12-4	NA	TRBJ2-5	CASNLDRGEGETQYF	TGTGCCAGCAACCTGGACAGGGGAGAAGGGGAGACCCAGTACTTC
NA	TRBV12-3/TRBV12-4	NA	TRBJ1-5	CASSTGSRPQHF	TGTGCCAGCAGTACGGGGTCCCGGCCCCAGCATTTT
TRBD2	TRBV6-1	many	TRBJ2-5	CASSSISGRGQETQYF	TGTGCCAGCAGTTCCATCAGCGGGAGGGGACAAGAGACCCAGTACTTC
NA	TRBV18	many	TRBJ1-2	CASSPPGRQAPIITF	TGTGCCAGCTCACCACCCGGAAGACAGGCGCCCATAATCACCTTC
NA	TRBV20-1	NA	TRBJ1-2	CSARDKTVRNYGYTF	TGCAGTGCTAGAGATAAGACGGTACGTAACTATGGCTACACCTTC
NA	TRBV10-3	NA	TRBJ1-4	CAISRDQLVSTNEKLFF	TGTGCCATCAGCCGGGACCAACTTGTTTCAACTAATGAAAAACTGTTTTTT
NA	TRBV4-3	many	TRBJ2-1	CASSQDTGSYNEQFF	TGCGCCAGCAGCCAAGATACAGGCTCCTACAATGAGCAGTTCTTC